These T cell receptor delta chains were read from a single sample in a study of Vδ1+ human thymocytes. TCRdb ran CATT on the multiplex PCR reads. This repertoire shows roughly 50,000 delta-chain clones, more than 15% found once; its top ten account for roughly 0.5%. Sequencing was done on a sample of Vdelta1+ gamma-delta thymocytes from the thymus. Every receptor here comes from a boy under three years old who had congenital heart surgery. Both conserved end residues are part of each CDR3. Each record gives: V gene, D gene, clone size, J gene, CDR3 DNA, CDR3 protein. D genes are given only for firm matches. Clone size is not always given. Where it is, it says once, few, many or a class for expanded clones.

TRAV29/DV5,-,-,TRDJ1,TGTGCAGCAACCGCCTTCCTACTACGCCCTACAGGCTGGGGGATTTCGTACACCGATAAACTCATCTTT,CAATAFLLRPTGWGISYTDKLIF
TRDV2,TRDD3,few,TRDJ1,TGTGCCTGTGTGGTGCTGGGGGATACGGAGTTTTCCGATAAACTCATCTTT,CACVVLGDTEFSDKLIF
TRDV1,-,few,TRDJ1,TGTGCTCTTGGGGAAGGGGTTGGGCGTCCTTACACCGATAAACTCATCTTT,CALGEGVGRPYTDKLIF
TRDV1,-,-,TRDJ1,TGTGCTCTTGGGGAACTGGGTCGGTACACCGATAAACTCATCTTT,CALGELGRYTDKLIF
TRDV2,TRDD3,few,TRDJ1,TGTGCCTGCGAGAACTGGGGGATACAGGGCTCGTACACCGATAAACTCATCTTT,CACENWGIQGSYTDKLIF
TRDV1,TRDD3,few,TRDJ1,TGTGCTCTTGGGGAGGGGGTCGTCTCGCGGAGAGTATACTGGGGGATAACCACCGATAAACTCATCTTT,CALGEGVVSRRVYWGITTDKLIF
TRDV1,-,-,TRDJ1,TGTGCTCTTGGGCTCCACCGGTCAGGGGGAAACACCGATAAACTCATCTTT,CALGLHRSGGNTDKLIF
TRDV1,-,-,TRDJ1,TGTGCTCTTGGGGAACTTTTCTTCCTCCCCTGGGATGGCACCGATAAACTCATCTTT,CALGELFFLPWDGTDKLIF
TRDV1,TRDD3,-,TRDJ1,TGTGCTCTTGGGGAACTAGGGGGTCTGGACCCCTGGGGGAAACCGTACACCGATAAACTCATCTTT,CALGELGGLDPWGKPYTDKLIF
TRDV2,TRDD3,many,TRDJ1,TGTGCCTGTGAAACTGGTCCGTACTGGGGGATCACCGATAAACTCATCTTT,CACETGPYWGITDKLIF
TRDV1,-,-,TRDJ1,TGTGCTCTTGGGGAAGTCCTACGCGCTGGGAGGTCTCAGCTCATCTTT,CALGEVLRAGRSQLIF
TRDV3,TRDD2,-,TRDJ1,TGTGCCTCCCTTCCTACGGGACGGGAGGGCAAACTAAGCGATAAACTCATCTTT,CASLPTGREGKLSDKLIF
TRDV1,TRDD3,few,TRDJ1,TGTGCTCTTGGGCCCCTTCCGGACAGTGTCTGGGGGATAATTGCCGATAAACTCATCTTT,CALGPLPDSVWGIIADKLIF
TRDV1,TRDD3,few,TRDJ1,TGTGCTCTTGGGACGTACTGGGGCCGACATACCGATAAACTCATCTTT,CALGTYWGRHTDKLIF
TRDV1,TRDD3,-,TRDJ1,TGTGCTCTTGGGGAGGCTGTGGGGGATACCGATAAACTCATCTTT,CALGEAVGDTDKLIF
TRDV1,TRDD3,few,TRDJ1,TGTGCTCTTGGGCCGACCCAACCCCCATTCTCCCGTACTGGGGGAGCGTACACCGATAAACTCATCTTT,CALGPTQPPFSRTGGAYTDKLIF
TRDV1,-,-,TRDJ1,TGTGCTCTTGGGGAATTTAGTCGAGGAGGGACCGATAAACTCATCTTT,CALGEFSRGGTDKLIF
TRDV1,TRDD3,-,TRDJ1,TGTGCTCTTGGGGAATTTCATTCCTTCCCTAAGGTACTGGGGGATCCTAGCACCGATAAACTCATCTTT,CALGEFHSFPKVLGDPSTDKLIF
TRDV1,-,-,TRDJ1,TGTGCTCTTGGAACACTTCTTCCGAATCCTCTGAGTGCCGATAAACTCATCTTT,CALGTLLPNPLSADKLIF
TRDV1,-,few,TRDJ1,TGTGCTCTTGGGGAACTTCTACCCACCTTAACCGATAAACTCATCTTT,CALGELLPTLTDKLIF
TRDV1,TRDD3,-,TRDJ1,TGTGCTCTTGGGGTCATCACCTTCCTACGGACTGGGGGATACTCCTTGTACACCGATAAACTCATCTTT,CALGVITFLRTGGYSLYTDKLIF
TRDV1,-,few,TRDJ1,TGTGCTCTTGGGGAAAGGGCTGGGTACACCGATAAACTCATCTTT,CALGERAGYTDKLIF
TRDV1,TRDD3,-,TRDJ1,TGTGCTCTTGGGGAACAACCTCCTACTTCTGGGGGACAAACCGATAAACTCATCTTT,CALGEQPPTSGGQTDKLIF
TRDV1,-,-,TRDJ1,TGTGCTCTTGGGGAACCACCCCACCACCCTCGGCGGGGACCCGATAAACTCATCTTT,CALGEPPHHPRRGPDKLIF
TRDV1,-,few,TRDJ1,TGTGCTCTTGGGCTCCCCGGGGGGTTTATCACCGATAAACTCATCTTT,CALGLPGGFITDKLIF
TRDV1,TRDD3,few,TRDJ1,TGTGCTCTTGGGGAAGTGTCCTACGGGGGGATACGCCGGTACACCGATAAACTCATCTTT,CALGEVSYGGIRRYTDKLIF
TRDV1,TRDD3,-,TRDJ1,TGTGCTCTTGGGGAACTGGACCGACTGGGGGCCTCGTTTGGGGGCACCGATAAACTCATCTTT,CALGELDRLGASFGGTDKLIF
TRDV1,TRDD2,few,TRDJ1,TGTGCTCTTGGGGACCGAAGGCCTTCCTACGGACGGGACTGGGACCACACCGATAAACTCATCTTT,CALGDRRPSYGRDWDHTDKLIF
TRDV1,TRDD3,-,TRDJ1,TGTGCTCTTGGGGAAGTTGTGCGACTGGGGGATACGAAACTCATCTTT,CALGEVVRLGDTKLIF
TRDV1,TRDD3,-,TRDJ1,TGTGCTCTTGGGGAACGGGGGTTTCCTACTTACGTACTGGGGGATCCGGAACTCATCTTT,CALGERGFPTYVLGDPELIF
TRDV1,TRDD3,-,TRDJ1,TGTGCTCTTGGGGAACTCCTATTGGGGATAAAGCTTCAGTACACCGATAAACTCATCTTT,CALGELLLGIKLQYTDKLIF
TRDV1,-,few,TRDJ1,TGTGCTCTTGGGGGACGTCCGGATAACACCGATAAACTCATCTTT,CALGGRPDNTDKLIF
TRDV1,TRDD3,few,TRDJ1,TGTGCTCTTGGGGAACCCCCTACTGGGGGATGGAACGATAAACTCATCTTT,CALGEPPTGGWNDKLIF
TRDV1,-,few,TRDJ1,TGTGCTCTTGGGTGGCACTGGGTAACGGCCGATAAACTCATCTTT,CALGWHWVTADKLIF
TRDV1,TRDD3,few,TRDJ1,TGTGCTCTTGGGGCTCCCCGTACATTCCTACTGGGGGAAAGCACCGATAAACTCATCTTT,CALGAPRTFLLGESTDKLIF
TRDV1,-,few,TRDJ1,TGTGCTCTTGGGGAACTTCGAGTCCTAAGGGGCAAAACCGATAAACTCATCTTT,CALGELRVLRGKTDKLIF
TRDV1,-,-,TRDJ1,TGTGCTCTTGGTCCCAAATCCGATCTGGTCGATAAACTCATCTTT,CALGPKSDLVDKLIF